The present T cell receptor (beta chain) was sequenced within a study of blood T cell repertoires in COVID-19. The wider study: From T cells, B-cell-depleted T cells, or PBMCs came the material, which was cDNA or gDNA.

The assay was immunoSEQ multiplex PCR, and TCRdb's table has in-frame clones only and misses some. The repertoire has just under 60,000 clones, 88% of them found once; the top ten carry around 5%. The CDR3 sequence is 15 residues long. Germline trimming cut 4 bases from V and 5 bases from J; bases unmatched to any gene: 5. Germline CDR1 MNHEY, CDR2 SVGAGI. The rearrangement links TRBV6-5 to TRBJ2-3; 11 bases are a match to TRBD2. Sample: peripheral blood. This TCR was recovered from a man aged 55 to 70 with acute or convalescent COVID-19. CDR3 nucleotides: TGTGCCAGCAGTTTTAGCGGGAGGGCCGGAGATACGCAGTATTTT. This encodes CASSFSGRAGDTQYF.